A selection of T cell receptor beta chains follows, all from one sample in a study of early T cells in non-severe SARS-CoV-2 infection. One entry per CDR3 protein, called by TCRdb with MiXCR from the 5' RACE reads. The data show about 50,000 distinct CDR3 sequences, 6.2% seen once. The sequencing used whole blood, collected at baseline. The origin of the receptors is an adult who was a healthcare worker with PCR-confirmed SARS-CoV-2 infection or an uninfected control (not recorded which). The CDR3 runs from the conserved cysteine through the conserved F or W. A D gene is named only where the DNA matches it firmly. The size field is filled for only some rows; it gives once, few, many or a size class.

size,V,J,D,CDR3,DNA
NA,TRBV28,TRBJ2-1,NA,CASREAWTIYNEQFF,TGTGCCAGCAGGGAGGCCTGGACAATCTACAATGAGCAGTTCTTC
many,TRBV20-1,TRBJ2-1,TRBD1,CSARDLGQAYNEQFF,TGCAGTGCTAGAGATCTGGGACAGGCGTACAATGAGCAGTTCTTC
many,TRBV28,TRBJ1-5,TRBD1,CASRPPDRGGNQPQHF,TGTGCCAGCAGGCCTCCTGACAGGGGAGGTAATCAGCCCCAGCATTTT
many,TRBV7-2,TRBJ2-1,NA,CASSLSWADNEQFF,TGTGCCAGCAGCTTAAGTTGGGCAGACAATGAGCAGTTCTTC
NA,TRBV12-3/TRBV12-4,TRBJ2-3,NA,CASTMDSQSTDTQYF,TGTGCCAGCACTATGGACAGCCAAAGCACAGATACGCAGTATTTT
many,TRBV18,TRBJ2-7,NA,CASSPEGFRQYF,TGTGCCAGCTCACCAGAGGGTTTTCGTCAGTACTTC
NA,TRBV18,TRBJ2-3,TRBD1,CASSPTGAATQYF,TGTGCCAGCTCACCGACAGGGGCAGCTACGCAGTATTTT
NA,TRBV7-9,TRBJ2-3,TRBD2,CASSHPSGEQYF,TGTGCCAGCAGCCACCCTAGCGGGGAGCAGTATTTT
many,TRBV27,TRBJ1-2,NA,CASSTRYGGYTF,TGTGCCAGCAGTACACGTTATGGTGGCTACACCTTC
many,TRBV12-3/TRBV12-4,TRBJ2-7,NA,CASSLRLAFTYEQYF,TGTGCCAGCAGTTTAAGGCTAGCGTTCACCTACGAGCAGTACTTC
many,TRBV5-5,TRBJ1-4,NA,CASKGTSNEKLFF,TGTGCCAGCAAAGGGACCTCTAATGAAAAACTGTTTTTT
many,TRBV6-5,TRBJ2-1,NA,CASRGGGWGNEQFF,TGTGCCAGCAGAGGTGGGGGATGGGGCAATGAGCAGTTCTTC
few,TRBV20-1,TRBJ2-1,TRBD2,CSARQPTGGRMNEQFF,TGCAGTGCTAGACAACCGACTGGCGGGAGGATGAATGAGCAGTTCTTC
NA,TRBV7-2,TRBJ2-1,TRBD2,CASSLLAANNEQFF,TGTGCCAGCAGCTTACTAGCGGCAAACAATGAGCAGTTCTTC
few,TRBV11-2,TRBJ2-3,NA,CASSSVGLPDTQYF,TGTGCCAGCAGCTCCGTAGGACTCCCAGATACGCAGTATTTT
many,TRBV7-2,TRBJ2-1,NA,CASSLDISSYNEQFF,TGTGCCAGCAGCTTGGACATCAGCTCCTACAATGAGCAGTTCTTC
few,TRBV12-3/TRBV12-4,TRBJ1-6,TRBD1,CASSRDRIQGRSPLHF,TGTGCCAGCAGTCGGGACAGGATCCAAGGTCGTTCACCCCTCCACTTT
NA,TRBV30,TRBJ2-2,NA,CAWSRQGLNTGELFF,TGTGCCTGGAGTAGGCAGGGCCTGAACACCGGGGAGCTGTTTTTT
NA,TRBV28,TRBJ1-2,NA,CASSFRARADYGYTF,NA
many,TRBV29-1,TRBJ2-1,NA,CSYTGSTNEQFF,TGCAGCTATACGGGGTCGACAAATGAGCAGTTCTTC
many,TRBV7-2,TRBJ2-7,TRBD2,CASSKSGLGYEQYF,TGTGCCAGCAGCAAATCGGGACTAGGTTACGAGCAGTACTTC
many,TRBV12-3/TRBV12-4,TRBJ1-1,TRBD1,CASNLDRVNTEAFF,TGTGCCAGCAACCTTGACAGGGTAAACACTGAAGCTTTCTTT
many,TRBV6-6,TRBJ2-7,TRBD2,CASSYPGLADYEQYF,TGTGCCAGCAGCTACCCAGGACTAGCGGATTACGAGCAGTACTTC
NA,TRBV12-3/TRBV12-4,TRBJ2-7,TRBD1,CASSPRGPYEQYF,TGTGCCAGCAGCCCCAGGGGGCCCTACGAGCAGTACTTC
few,TRBV5-5,TRBJ2-5,NA,CASSIRDLGTQYF,TGTGCCAGCAGCATCAGGGATTTGGGGACCCAGTACTTC